One sample yielded the 22 T cell receptor beta chains listed below, sequenced in a study of OX40 agonist ivuxolimab in advanced cancers. TCRdb keeps only in-frame clones here, not all; method: immunoSEQ multiplex PCR. The sample includes roughly 30,000 clones, around 90% of them seen just once. The source material was CD4+ or CD8+ T cells sorted from blood, sampled in a trial of the OX40 agonist ivuxolimab. The receptors here all came from an adult with an advanced solid tumor such as melanoma, head and neck, liver or kidney cancer.

Regarding this clone: Other DNA sequences from this sample encode an identical CDR3 as well. The V gene is TRBV7-8, the J gene TRBJ2-1; either TRBD1 or TRBD2 may fit D (6 bases each). The germline gives CDR1 SGHVS, CDR2 FQNEAQ. The CDR3 extends over 14 amino acids. V lost 1 base and J lost 9, with 13 bases in between. CDR3 in DNA: TGTGCCAGCAGCTTAGAAACGGGGGCGGGTGAGCAGTTCTTC. Translation: CASSLETGAGEQFF.

The chain joins TRBV2 to TRBJ1-5; no reliable D call. The CDR3 is 14 amino acids. Germline V gene lookup returns CDR1 SNHLY and CDR2 FYNNEI. Trimming left V 1 base short and J 3 bases short, with 7 bases between. CDR3 sequence reads: CASSEGASNQPQHF. The CDR3 DNA follows: TGTGCCAGCAGTGAAGGGGCCTCCAATCAGCCCCAGCATTTT. Using reference TRBV2 and TRBJ1-5 for the parts outside the CDR3, the full variable domain is EPEVTQTPSHQVTQMGQEVILRCVPISNHLYFYWYRQILGQKVEFLVSFYNNEISEKSEIFDDQFSVERPDGSNFTLKIRSTKLEDSAMYFCASSEGASNQPQHFGDGTRLSIL.

The CDR3 spells CASSVRRGSYEQYF. The CDR3 nucleotides are TGTGCCAGCAGCGTCCGTCGGGGCTCCTACGAGCAGTACTTC. The genes are TRBV5-6 and TRBJ2-5, with D tentatively TRBD2 (5 bases). The end of the DNA aligns better with TRBJ2-7, so the J call may be wrong. CDR1 and CDR2 from the germline V gene are SGHDT and YYEEEE. CDR3 length equals 14 residues.

The CDR3 protein is CASSLVGVVSYEQYF. The DNA for the CDR3 is TGTGCCAGCAGCTTGGTAGGGGTCGTCTCCTACGAGCAGTACTTC. The chain joins TRBV5-5 to TRBJ2-7; a possible D gene is TRBD1 (5 bases). This CDR3 contains 15 residues. CDR1 SGHKS and CDR2 YYEKEE come from the germline V gene (reference sequence). Trimming shortened V by 0 bases and J by 0 bases, and 10 bases separated the two germline ends.

The CDR3 region has the DNA TGTGCCAGCAGGTTCTCAGCGGGGGGTCAGAAAGATACGCAGTATTTT. Residues: CASRFSAGGQKDTQYF. The chain joins TRBV13 to TRBJ2-3; the match to TRBD2 covers 9 bases. Germline V gene lookup returns CDR1 PRHDT and CDR2 FYEKMQ (reference sequence). The CDR3 runs 16 residues. J gave up 5 bases and V 6 bases, and 12 bases lay outside the gene matches. Drawing the rest from reference TRBV13 and TRBJ2-3, the complete variable domain is AAGVIQSPRHLIKEKRETATLKCYPIPRHDTVYWYQQGPGQDPQFLISFYEKMQSDKGSIPDRFSAQQFSDYHSELNMSSLELGDSALYFCASRFSAGGQKDTQYFGPGTRLTVL.

This clone was seen a handful of times. The chain combines TRBV11-3 with TRBJ1-6; D might be TRBD1 (5 bases). The CDR3 totals 17 residues. Trimming took off 3 bases at V and 8 bases at J, with 20 bases between the two ends. Germline-derived CDR1 and CDR2 are SGHNT and YENEEA. CDR3 DNA sequence: TGTGCCAGCAGCTTCAGGCGTCGTGGTGTGGGGGATTCACCCCTCCACTTT. It yields the protein CASSFRRRGVGDSPLHF.

This chain joins TRBV6-5 and TRBJ2-1; the match to TRBD1 covers 7 bases. Unmatched junction bases numbered 12, after V lost 5 bases and J lost 8 bases. Germline values: CDR1 MNHEY, CDR2 SVGAGI. The CDR3 runs 15 residues. The CDR3 is CASSGGQLGVDEQFF. CDR3 nucleotide sequence: TGTGCCAGCAGTGGGGGACAGCTGGGGGTCGATGAGCAGTTCTTC.

The chain employs TRBV28 and TRBJ2-3; no reliable D call. Deletions cut 5 bases from V and 0 bases from J, with 9 bases between. The CDR3 totals 14 residues. Germline lookup yields CDR1 MDHEN and CDR2 SYDVKM. CDR3 residues: CASSLRPSTDTQYF. As DNA, the CDR3 is TGTGCCAGCAGTCTACGCCCGAGCACAGATACGCAGTATTTT.

J is TRBJ1-1 and V is TRBV30; D gene ambiguous. This CDR3 comprises 15 residues. Germline-derived CDR1 and CDR2 are GTSNPN and SVGIG (reference sequence). V was pared by 2 bases and J by 5 bases, with 18 bases between. The CDR3 loop reads CAWSPLWVGQTEAFF. The CDR3 nucleotides read TGTGCCTGGAGTCCCCTATGGGTAGGGCAAACTGAAGCTTTCTTT.

The chain employs TRBV25-1 and TRBJ2-7; possibly TRBD1 or TRBD2 for D (5 bases each). Trimming cost V 1 base and J 4 bases, with 17 bases left between them. Germline V gives CDR1 MGHDK, CDR2 SYGVNS. The CDR3 covers 16 residues. The CDR3 region is CASSESGSGWGYEQYF. CDR3 in DNA: TGTGCCAGCAGTGAATCGGGAAGTGGATGGGGGTACGAGCAGTACTTC.

This clone was seen just once. The chain uses TRBV2 and TRBJ1-2; D might be TRBD1 (6 bases). Germline values: CDR1 SNHLY, CDR2 FYNNEI. V dropped 7 bases and J dropped 2 bases, with 8 bases sitting between them. The CDR3 runs 12 residues. For the CDR3, the DNA is TGTGCCAGCACCCAGGGGAACTATGGCTACACCTTC. Its translation is CASTQGNYGYTF. Full variable domain (remainder filled in from reference TRBV2 and TRBJ1-2): EPEVTQTPSHQVTQMGQEVILRCVPISNHLYFYWYRQILGQKVEFLVSFYNNEISEKSEIFDDQFSVERPDGSNFTLKIRSTKLEDSAMYFCASTQGNYGYTFGSGTRLTVV.

The sample holds one count of this clone. This chain joins TRBV5-6 and TRBJ1-1; maybe TRBD1 (5 bases). The CDR3 spans 13 residues. Trimming removed 4 bases at V and 7 bases at J, with 14 bases between. CDR1 SGHDT and CDR2 YYEEEE come from the germline V gene. CDR3 DNA sequence: TGTGCCAGCAGCACCTCAGGGACTTTTGAAGCTTTCTTT. Its protein is CASSTSGTFEAFF.

This clone was seen a few times. This sequence joins TRBV6-5 and TRBJ2-5, with 7 nucleotides matching TRBD2. The V segment lost 7 bases and the J segment 0 bases; nucleotides outside the gene matches: 8. CDR3 length: 15 residues. Germline CDR1 reads MNHEY; CDR2 reads SVGAGI. Here the CDR3 reads CASNSQLANQETQYF. The DNA for the CDR3 is TGTGCCAGCAATTCACAACTAGCGAACCAAGAGACCCAGTACTTC.

The chain carries TRBV27 and TRBJ1-5, with 7 bases matching TRBD1. Germline lookup yields CDR1 MNHEY and CDR2 SMNVEV (reference sequence). The CDR3 sequence is 15 residues long. Trimming at V came to 6 bases and at J to 4 bases, leaving 9 bases not matched to a gene. The CDR3 region has the DNA TGTGCCAGCAGGAACCTACAGGGGCCTAATCAGCCCCAGCATTTT. It encodes CASRNLQGPNQPQHF.

The chain links TRBV6-5 to TRBJ2-2; 7 bases are a match to TRBD1. Germline lookup yields CDR1 MNHEY and CDR2 SVGAGI. This CDR3 spans 14 amino acids. CDR3 sequence: CATLGQYPTGELFF. The CDR3 coding sequence is TGTGCGACTTTGGGACAGTACCCCACCGGGGAGCTGTTTTTT.

The V and J genes are TRBV27 and TRBJ2-2, with 11 bases aligning to TRBD2. CDR1 and CDR2 from the germline V gene are MNHEY and SMNVEV (reference sequence). V shed 7 bases and J 3 bases; nucleotides not matched to a gene: 7. The CDR3 totals 16 residues. The CDR3 DNA is TGTGCCAGCACAACTGGGACTAGCGGATACACCGGGGAGCTGTTTTTT. It yields the protein CASTTGTSGYTGELFF.

The chain couples TRBV6-5 to TRBJ2-7, with 10 bases lining up with TRBD1. This CDR3 contains 14 residues. V trimming: 6 bases; J trimming: 2 bases; junction bases outside the gene matches: 4. Germline-derived CDR1 and CDR2 are MNHEY and SVGAGI. The CDR3 sequence: CASRPGTGAYEQYF. CDR3 nucleotide sequence: TGTGCCAGCAGACCCGGGACAGGGGCCTACGAGCAGTACTTC.

This chain connects TRBV30 to TRBJ1-5; unclear D gene. Germline CDR1 and CDR2: GTSNPN and SVGIG (reference sequence). This CDR3 has 15 amino acids. The V and J ends lost 1 base and 4 bases respectively, with 14 bases between them. In nucleotides, the CDR3 is TGTGCCTGGAGTGAGGGATACAGTTTAAATCAGCCCCAGCATTTT. Its translation: CAWSEGYSLNQPQHF.

The chain carries TRBV5-6 and TRBJ2-5; no reliable D call. Germline assignment: CDR1 SGHDT and CDR2 YYEEEE. The CDR3 is made up of 11 amino acids. The DNA of the CDR3 is TGTGTCTCTCGCTCCCGGGAGACCCAGTACTTC. The encoded protein is CVSRSRETQYF.

This chain links TRBV6-6 with TRBJ2-2, with 8 bases aligning to TRBD1. Germline trimming cut 0 bases from V and 6 bases from J; bases unmatched to any gene: 6. Germline V gives CDR1 MNHNY, CDR2 SVGAGI (reference sequence). This CDR3 contains 16 residues. CDR3 residues: CASSYSIQGAAGELFF. The CDR3 DNA reads as TGTGCCAGCAGTTACTCGATCCAGGGGGCGGCCGGGGAGCTGTTTTTT.

The chain couples TRBV6-4 to TRBJ2-1; D gene ambiguous. Per germline, CDR1 MRHNA and CDR2 SNTAGT. Trimming stripped 0 bases from V and 5 bases from J, with 5 bases between. The CDR3 is 13 amino acids. The CDR3 DNA sequence: TGTGCCAGCAGTGACTCCGAACACAATGAGCAGTTCTTC. It codes for CASSDSEHNEQFF.

This CDR3 reads CASSPVAGLSYNEQFF. In DNA form, the CDR3 reads TGTGCCAGCAGTCCTGTAGCGGGGCTCTCCTACAATGAGCAGTTCTTC. The V gene is TRBV28, the J gene TRBJ2-1, with 8 bases lining up with TRBD2. The germline V gene has CDR1 MDHEN and CDR2 SYDVKM. V lost 5 bases to trimming and J lost 0 bases; unmatched junction nucleotides: 6. This CDR3 has 16 amino acids.